What follows is one T cell receptor beta chain and its context. Clones were sequenced by immunoSEQ multiplex PCR, and TCRdb holds only the in-frame ones, with some missing. This table holds nearly 50,000 clones, 94% found once. This record belongs to a study of T cell changes during pregnancy in multiple sclerosis. CDR3 length: 13 residues. With V trimmed by 1 base and J by 7 bases, 2 bases remained unmatched. In germline, CDR1 is MNHNS, CDR2 SASEGT. This receptor was taken from a female donor with multiple sclerosis, enrolled in a pregnancy study. The chain is built from TRBV6-1 and TRBJ1-1, with 8 bases identical to TRBD1. The starting material was CD4+ T cells from peripheral blood mononuclear cells, obtained in the first trimester of pregnancy. The CDR3 DNA sequence: TGTGCCAGCAGTGAAGTAGGGACAGGTGAAGCTTTCTTT. The encoded protein is CASSEVGTGEAFF.